These 8 T cell receptor beta chains were all obtained from the same sample, sequenced in a study of blood T cell repertoires in COVID-19. Data came from immunoSEQ multiplex PCR; TCRdb stores just in-frame clones and leaves some out. The table includes 250,000 to 350,000 clones, about 89% detected once. The sequenced material came from peripheral blood. Receptor source: a woman aged 60-75 years with acute or convalescent COVID-19.

The chain couples TRBV5-8 to TRBJ2-5; 7 nucleotides align to TRBD2. Germline V gene lookup returns CDR1 SGHTS and CDR2 YDEGEE. The CDR3 is made up of 15 amino acids. Trimming took 4 bases from V and 5 from J; bases not matched to a gene: 11. The CDR3 reads CASSKAGVVWETQYF. CDR3 nucleotide sequence: TGTGCCAGCAGCAAGGCGGGAGTGGTTTGGGAGACCCAGTACTTC.

The V gene is TRBV12-3 or TRBV12-4, the J gene TRBJ2-7, with D hard to call. The CDR3 contains 13 residues. V was clipped by 8 bases and J by 4 bases, with 15 bases between them. In DNA form, the CDR3 reads TGTGCCAGCGGGCTTCCGGTTCCTTACGAGCAGTACTTC. It yields the protein CASGLPVPYEQYF.

The chain employs TRBV5-4 and TRBJ1-1; no clear D gene. This CDR3 is built from 13 residues. Looked up from germline, CDR1 is SGHNT and CDR2 is YYREEE (reference sequence). The V end was cut by 5 bases, the J end by 2 bases, with 10 bases between. The CDR3 spells CASSRHRNTEAFF. DNA of the CDR3: TGTGCCAGCAGTAGACATCGTAACACTGAAGCTTTCTTT.

The gene calls are TRBV18 and TRBJ1-1, with TRBD1 matching over 7 bases. CDR1 and CDR2 (germline): KGHSH, LQKENI. Trimming at V came to 7 bases and at J to 4 bases, leaving 6 bases not matched to a gene. The CDR3 is 13 amino acids. This CDR3 is CASLRDRITEAFF. The CDR3 DNA reads as TGTGCCAGCTTAAGGGACAGAATCACTGAAGCTTTCTTT.

The chain has TRBV6-6 and TRBJ1-2; the D is unclear. In germline, CDR1 is MNHNY, CDR2 SVGAGI (reference sequence). Trimming left V 7 bases short and J 3 bases short, with 9 bases between. CDR3 length equals 12 residues. CDR3 amino acids: CASIHDYYGYTF. The CDR3 nucleotides read TGTGCCAGCATTCACGACTACTATGGCTACACCTTC.

V and J are TRBV27 and TRBJ1-2; D possibly corresponds to TRBD1 (5 bases). The length of the CDR3 is 15 residues. Germline CDR1 MNHEY, CDR2 SMNVEV (reference sequence). V was trimmed by 4 bases and J by 2 bases, leaving 14 bases between them. In DNA form, the CDR3 reads TGTGCCAGCAGTTCGGCAGGGTTCCCCAACTATGGCTACACCTTC. Translating it yields CASSSAGFPNYGYTF.

The chain recombines TRBV5-1 with TRBJ2-7, with 8 bases matching TRBD1. The V segment lost 7 bases and the J segment 2 bases; nucleotides outside the gene matches: 11. CDR1 is SGHRS, CDR2 YFSETQ, per germline. CDR3 length: 15 residues. CDR3 DNA sequence: TGCGCCAGCGGCCCGCGAACAGGGGGGACCTACGAGCAGTACTTC. This translates into CASGPRTGGTYEQYF.

V gene TRBV12-3 or TRBV12-4 combines with J gene TRBJ1-5; no clear D gene. The CDR3 consists of 13 residues. Trimming cost V 7 bases and J 9 bases, with 16 bases left between them. CDR3 sequence (DNA): TGTGCCAGCACCCAGGATGGTTTTCGGCCCCAGCATTTT. Protein: CASTQDGFRPQHF.